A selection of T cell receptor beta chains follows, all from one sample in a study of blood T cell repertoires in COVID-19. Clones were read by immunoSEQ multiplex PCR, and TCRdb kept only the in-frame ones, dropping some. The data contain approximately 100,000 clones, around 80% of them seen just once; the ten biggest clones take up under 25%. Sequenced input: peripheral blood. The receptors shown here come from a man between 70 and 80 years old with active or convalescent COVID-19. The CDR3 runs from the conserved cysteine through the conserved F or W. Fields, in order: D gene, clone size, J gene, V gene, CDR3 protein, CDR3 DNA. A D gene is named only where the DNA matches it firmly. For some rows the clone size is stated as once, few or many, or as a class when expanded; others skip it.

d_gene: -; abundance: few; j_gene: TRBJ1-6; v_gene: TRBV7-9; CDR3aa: CASSPRDIRGFYNSPLHF; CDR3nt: TGTGCCAGCAGCCCCCGGGACATCCGGGGTTTCTATAATTCACCCCTCCACTTT
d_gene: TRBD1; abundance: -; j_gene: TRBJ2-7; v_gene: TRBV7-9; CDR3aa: CASSPTGTGASYEQYF; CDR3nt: TGTGCCAGCAGCCCAACCGGGACAGGGGCCTCCTACGAGCAGTACTTC
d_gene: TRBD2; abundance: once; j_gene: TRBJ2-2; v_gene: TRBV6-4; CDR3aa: CASGGLSGRAHTGELFF; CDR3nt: TGTGCCAGCGGGGGCCTTAGCGGGAGGGCCCACACCGGGGAGCTGTTTTTT
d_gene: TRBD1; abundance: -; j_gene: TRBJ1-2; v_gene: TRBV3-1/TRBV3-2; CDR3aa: CASSQSTGAGYGYTF; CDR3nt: TGTGCCAGCAGCCAGAGCACAGGGGCGGGCTATGGCTACACCTTC
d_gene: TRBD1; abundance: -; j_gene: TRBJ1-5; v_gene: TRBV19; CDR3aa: CASSISGGDQPQHF; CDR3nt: TGTGCCAGTAGTATTTCAGGGGGTGATCAGCCCCAGCATTTT
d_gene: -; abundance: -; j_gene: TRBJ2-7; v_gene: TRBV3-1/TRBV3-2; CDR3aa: CASSQRTPYEQYF; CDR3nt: TGTGCCAGCAGCCAAAGGACACCCTACGAGCAGTACTTC
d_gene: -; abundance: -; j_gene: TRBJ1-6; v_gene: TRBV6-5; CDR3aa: CASSSLNSPLHF; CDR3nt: TGTGCCAGCAGCAGTCTTAATTCACCCCTCCACTTT
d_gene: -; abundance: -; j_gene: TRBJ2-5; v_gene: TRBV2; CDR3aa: CASSGVGGQETQYF; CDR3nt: TGTGCCAGCAGTGGGGTGGGGGGTCAAGAGACCCAGTACTTC
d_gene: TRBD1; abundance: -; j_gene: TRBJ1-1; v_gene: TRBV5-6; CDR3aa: CASSLYGQGDTEAFF; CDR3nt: TGTGCCAGCAGCTTGTATGGACAGGGGGACACTGAAGCTTTCTTT
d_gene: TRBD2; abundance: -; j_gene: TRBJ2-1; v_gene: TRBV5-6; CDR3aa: CASSLWGLTGGHEQFF; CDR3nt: TGTGCCAGCAGCTTGTGGGGACTAACAGGAGGGCATGAGCAGTTCTTC